Each of the 23 T cell receptor beta chains below was sequenced from the same sample in a study of identical twins. In TCRdb, the 5' RACE reads were re-called with MiXCR into one record per CDR3 protein. This sample carries 1.5 million or so distinct CDR3 sequences, under 35% of them seen once, and the ten largest clones take 0.25% to 0.3%. Material for sequencing was cord blood. The receptors shown here come from a newborn girl in good health.

Only a few counts were recorded for this clonotype. The chain couples TRBV29-1 to TRBJ2-7, with TRBD1 matching over 12 bases. V trimming: 6 bases; J trimming: 5 bases; junction bases outside the gene matches: 14. The CDR3 runs to 16 residues. Germline loops: CDR1 SQVTM, CDR2 ANQGSEA. Written as DNA, the CDR3 is TGCAGCGTCGCGCGTACGCCGGGACAGGGGGCCAACGAGCAGTACTTC. As protein: CSVARTPGQGANEQYF.

This clonotype has a single count. A junction boundary mismatches the germline segment, possibly from a read error. CDR3 residues: CTSSLSVTSGSNEQFF. The CDR3, as DNA: TGTACCAGCAGTTTATCGGTGACTAGCGGGTCGAATGAGCAGTTCTTC. The J gene is TRBJ2-1, the V gene TRBV27; 10 bases line up with TRBD2. The CDR3 spans 16 residues. Germline lookup yields CDR1 MNHEY and CDR2 SMNVEV (reference sequence).

The chain carries TRBV6-6 and TRBJ2-3; perhaps TRBD2 as D (5 bases). Trimming pared 2 bases from V and 1 base from J, leaving 16 bases between. Germline V gives CDR1 MNHNY, CDR2 SVGAGI (reference sequence). The CDR3 length is 17 residues. The CDR3 region has the DNA TGTGCCAGCAGTTACGAACACCAAGCGGCCCGCACAGATACGCAGTATTTT. The encoded protein is CASSYEHQAARTDTQYF.

This clonotype was counted at least ten times. The junction departs from germline at one end; a sequencing error may be responsible. V gene TRBV5-1 combines with J gene TRBJ2-3, with D tentatively TRBD2 (6 bases). Germline V lookup: CDR1 SGHRS, CDR2 YFSETQ. This CDR3 comprises 14 residues. The CDR3 sequence is CASSLASGTDTQYF. In nucleotides, the CDR3 is TGTGCCAGCAGCTTAGCTAGCGGCACAGATACGCAGTATTTT. Filled out from reference TRBV5-1 and TRBJ2-3, the complete variable domain reads KAGVTQTPRYLIKTRGQQVTLSCSPISGHRSVSWYQQTPGQGLQFLFEYFSETQRNKGNFPGRFSGRQFSNSRSEMNVSTLELGDSALYLCASSLASGTDTQYFGPGTRLTVL.

Comments on this clonotype: A junction end diverges from the germline sequence, so it may reflect a read error. The chain has TRBV29-1 and TRBJ2-5, with TRBD2 identical over 11 bases. This CDR3 contains 15 residues. Germline CDR1 reads SQVTM; CDR2 reads ANQGSEA. Here the CDR3 reads CSVEDLSLAGEAQYF. Here the CDR3 DNA reads TGCAGCGTTGAAGATCTTTCACTAGCGGGAGAGGCCCAGTACTTC.

The rearrangement uses TRBV7-8 and TRBJ1-2, with 9 bases that match TRBD1. Trimming at V came to 0 bases and at J to 5 bases, leaving 4 bases not matched to a gene. The CDR3 has 15 amino acids. Germline V gene sequence: CDR1 SGHVS, CDR2 FQNEAQ. For the CDR3, the DNA is TGTGCCAGCAGCTTAGCGGACAGGGGAGAGTATGGCTACACCTTC. Translated, it gives CASSLADRGEYGYTF.

This sequence joins TRBV5-1 and TRBJ2-5; tentative D call: TRBD1 (7 bases). The CDR3 has 12 amino acids. From germline, CDR1 is SGHRS and CDR2 YFSETQ. Trimming removed 2 bases at V and 11 bases at J, with 13 bases between. The CDR3 sequence is CASSFRGAEQYF. CDR3 bases: TGCGCCAGCAGCTTCAGGGGGGCTGAGCAGTACTTC.

This clonotype turned up a few times. The chain is built from TRBV4-1 and TRBJ2-1, with 8 bases matching TRBD2. The germline gives CDR1 MGHRA, CDR2 YSYEKL. The CDR3 is made up of 16 amino acids. V gave up 0 bases and J gave up 5 bases; unmatched junction bases: 6. CDR3: CASSQDHAGGNNEQFF. The CDR3 region has the DNA TGCGCCAGCAGCCAAGATCACGCGGGGGGTAACAATGAGCAGTTCTTC.

There are many counts of this clonotype. The chain's CDR3 is CASSQAPTTDTQYF. The CDR3, as DNA: TGTGCCAGCAGCCAAGCCCCCACCACAGATACGCAGTATTTT. The chain is built from TRBV3-1 and TRBJ2-3; D ambiguous. Per the germline V gene, CDR1 is LGHDT and CDR2 is YNNKEL (reference sequence). The CDR3 spans 14 residues. Between the trimmed V and J ends, which lost 1 base and 2 bases, there was a span of 7 bases.

This clonotype was picked up many times. The chain employs TRBV20-1 and TRBJ2-7; 8 bases agree with TRBD1. CDR3 length: 16 amino acids. The J segment lost 3 bases and the V segment lost 3 bases, leaving 13 bases of the junction unmatched. The germline V gene encodes CDR1 DFQATT and CDR2 SNEGSKA (reference sequence). The CDR3 DNA sequence: TGCAGTGCTAGCCCACTCACAGGGGGTAGTAACTACGAGCAGTACTTC. Encoded protein: CSASPLTGGSNYEQYF.

This chain links TRBV5-1 with TRBJ2-1, with 8 bases lining up with TRBD2. V trimming: 0 bases; J trimming: 5 bases; junction bases outside the gene matches: 4. CDR1 is SGHRS and CDR2 is YFSETQ in the germline V gene. The CDR3 contains 15 residues. DNA of the CDR3: TGCGCCAGCAGCTTGGTTAGCGGGGCCAACAATGAGCAGTTCTTC. The encoded protein is CASSLVSGANNEQFF.

The chain links TRBV20-1 to TRBJ1-4; possible D gene TRBD1, 6 bases. Trimming removed 8 bases at V and 2 bases at J, with 9 bases between. Germline CDR1 is DFQATT and CDR2 is SNEGSKA (reference sequence). This CDR3 comprises 12 residues. This CDR3 reads CSWGATNEKLFF. CDR3 coding DNA: TGCAGTTGGGGGGCTACTAATGAAAAACTGTTTTTT.

This clonotype was detected many times. The rearrangement links TRBV24-1 to TRBJ2-7, with 7 bases aligning to TRBD1. Trimming cost V 5 bases and J 3 bases; bases outside gene matches: 0. This CDR3 is built from 12 residues. From germline, CDR1 is KGHDR and CDR2 SFDVKD. The CDR3 sequence is CATSAGGYEQYF. The CDR3 coding sequence is TGTGCCACCAGTGCAGGGGGCTACGAGCAGTACTTC.

This clonotype was recorded a few times. The chain is built from TRBV18 and TRBJ2-5, with D possibly TRBD2 on 6 matching bases. Matching the DNA end better, TRBJ2-7 makes the J call doubtful. Germline CDR1 and CDR2: KGHSH and LQKENI. This CDR3 spans 17 amino acids. The CDR3 spells CASSPPNRRGPTYEQYF. CDR3 nucleotides: TGTGCCAGCTCACCACCGAACCGGCGGGGCCCGACCTACGAGCAGTACTTC.

The rearrangement uses TRBV10-2 and TRBJ1-2; no reliable D call. V was pared by 4 bases and J by 0 bases, with 9 bases between. CDR1 is WSHSY and CDR2 is SAAADI in the germline V gene. The CDR3 runs to 14 residues. The CDR3 is CASSGAATNYGYTF. The DNA of the CDR3 is TGCGCCAGCAGTGGCGCTGCCACTAACTATGGCTACACCTTC.

V gene TRBV20-1 combines with J gene TRBJ1-4; D gene unclear. The CDR3 sequence is 13 residues long. Per the germline V gene, CDR1 is DFQATT and CDR2 is SNEGSKA (reference sequence). V dropped 0 bases and J dropped 5 bases, with 7 bases sitting between them. The CDR3, as DNA: TGCAGTGCTAGAGAAACACTGAATGAAAAACTGTTTTTT. This sequence encodes CSARETLNEKLFF.

The rearrangement links TRBV29-1 to TRBJ2-3, with TRBD2 matching over 12 bases. The V segment lost 0 bases and the J segment 1 base; nucleotides outside the gene matches: 8. The CDR3 contains 18 residues. Germline CDR1 SQVTM, CDR2 ANQGSEA. In nucleotides, the CDR3 is TGCAGCGTTGAAGATCCGCTAGCGGGAGGGCCGCGCACAGATACGCAGTATTTT. It codes for CSVEDPLAGGPRTDTQYF.

This clonotype was counted only a few times. J is TRBJ2-1 and V is TRBV12-3 or TRBV12-4, with TRBD2 matching over 9 bases. The J call may be incorrect, as the DNA end agrees better with TRBJ2-7. The CDR3 runs to 15 residues. The CDR3 nucleotides read TGTGCCAGCAGTAACGGACTAGCGCCTTACAATGAGCAGTACTTC. Protein: CASSNGLAPYNEQYF.

As to this clonotype: The conserved final phenylalanine or tryptophan is absent from the CDR3, which likely points to a read error. This rearrangement joins TRBV9 to TRBJ2-5, with D perhaps TRBD1 (6 bases). The J call is in doubt because the DNA end fits TRBJ2-7 better. This CDR3 has 14 residues. Germline loops: CDR1 SGDLS, CDR2 YYNGEE. The CDR3 sequence is CASSKNQGSHEQYL. The CDR3 region has the DNA TGTGCCAGCAGCAAAAACCAGGGGAGCCACGAGCAGTACCTC.

V gene TRBV6-1 combines with J gene TRBJ1-5, with D possibly matching TRBD1 (6 bases). Looked up from germline, CDR1 is MNHNS and CDR2 is SASEGT. V lost 7 bases and J 7 bases, leaving 14 bases between the germline ends. The CDR3 contains 13 residues. The CDR3: CASMTGPGQPQHF. The DNA for the CDR3 is TGTGCCAGCATGACAGGCCCGGGGCAGCCCCAGCATTTT.

This clonotype has only a few counts. This sequence joins TRBV20-1 and TRBJ2-5, with 7 bases lining up with TRBD1. The germline CDR1 and CDR2 sequences are DFQATT and SNEGSKA (reference sequence). Germline trimming cut 3 bases from V and 11 bases from J; bases unmatched to any gene: 12. This CDR3 is built from 13 residues. DNA of the CDR3: TGCAGTGCTAGCGGGAAGGGGGCTAGAGAGCAGTACTTC. Translated: CSASGKGAREQYF.

The V gene is TRBV5-1, the J gene TRBJ2-4; tentatively, D is TRBD2 (5 bases). Per the germline V gene, CDR1 is SGHRS and CDR2 is YFSETQ. There are 16 residues in the CDR3. V was shortened by 4 bases and J by 1 base, with 15 bases between the two germline ends. CDR3 sequence reads: CASSLQRSGAKNIQYF. CDR3 sequence (DNA): TGCGCCAGCAGCCTCCAGCGAAGCGGTGCCAAAAACATTCAGTACTTC.

J is TRBJ1-6 and V is TRBV3-1; 8 bases align to TRBD1. CDR1 and CDR2 (germline): LGHDT, YNNKEL (reference sequence). CDR3 length: 15 amino acids. V dropped 1 base and J dropped 10; count of bases not matched to a gene: 6. CDR3 sequence (DNA): TGTGCCAGCAGCCAAGCCACAGGGGGTCGGTCACCCCTCCACTTT. This gives the protein CASSQATGGRSPLHF.